The subject of this entry is one T cell receptor beta chain. The data were obtained in a study of PD-1 blockade in classical Hodgkin lymphoma. Assay: immunoSEQ multiplex PCR; the TCRdb copy retains only in-frame clones and omits some. The sample lists some 30,000 clones; roughly two thirds were seen once. Looked up from germline, CDR1 is SGHRS and CDR2 is YFSETQ. Trimming shortened V by 0 bases and J by 0 bases, and 11 bases separated the two germline ends. CDR3 size: 16 residues. Relapse was seen in all patients after autologous stem cell transplantation, and brentuximab vedotin exposure was variable.

The receptor's source is a human donor with classical Hodgkin lymphoma. This chain connects TRBV5-1 to TRBJ2-3; tentative D call: TRBD2 (6 bases). Specimen: peripheral blood mononuclear cells (PBMCs), collected before the second cycle of nivolumab. CDR3: CASSLVSGSSTDTQYF. CDR3 DNA sequence: TGCGCCAGCAGCTTGGTAAGCGGGTCTAGCACAGATACGCAGTATTTT.